The clone carrying this T cell receptor beta chain occurred a few times. For TCRbeta, the library was prepared with unique molecular identifiers. TCRdb itself ran the PCR reads through MiXCR, one entry per CDR3 protein. The sample has hundreds of thousands of distinct CDR3 sequences; approximately 12% are singletons. The record originates from a study of T-cell reconstitution after alpha-beta-depleted transplantation in children. The CDR3 spans 15 residues. V was pared by 8 bases and J by 2 bases, with 18 bases between. The V gene's germline CDR1 is SGHTA and CDR2 FQGNSA. This chain connects TRBV7-2 to TRBJ2-5, with a weak D call TRBD2 (6 bases). This material consisted of PBMCs from the stem cell graft donor, taken from the stem cell graft. The clonotype comes from a human donor who donated a stem cell graft to a child with combined immunodeficiency. CDR3 amino acids: CASAIGGVGQETQYF. CDR3 DNA: TGTGCCAGCGCCATCGGAGGGGTCGGGCAAGAGACCCAGTACTTC.